This T cell receptor (beta chain) appears in the sequencing data of a study of T cells in Graves' hyperthyroidism and ophthalmopathy. Study-wide results and caveats: Median prediction lead before ophthalmopathy onset was 6 to 8 months with the model.

This clonotype came up many times. What it binds is unknown. Diagnoses rested on clinical symptoms, serum thyroxine and TRAb, thyroid ultrasound and orbital computed tomography. Amplified regions were TCR beta CDR3 sequences from RNA transcripts. The HTBI primer set served for first-round RT-PCR of the TCR CDR3. A single record per CDR3 protein comes from TCRdb applying MiXCR to the multiplex PCR reads. This sample has about 360,000 distinct CDR3 sequences; about 13% occur once, and the top ten carry around 9.2%. The CDR3 consists of 18 residues. In germline, CDR1 is MDHEN, CDR2 SYDVKM. Trimming removed 2 bases from V and 0 bases from J, with 17 bases in between.

The sample was blood. The genes are TRBV28 and TRBJ2-1; D possibly matches TRBD1 or TRBD2 (6 bases each). The receptor was derived from a woman under 30 with Graves' hyperthyroidism. In DNA form, the CDR3 reads TGTGCCAGCAGTTTAGCGGGGACATACTTAAACTCCTACAATGAGCAGTTCTTC. Its translation is CASSLAGTYLNSYNEQFF.